This TCR beta chain was sequenced for a study of blood T cell repertoires in COVID-19. Study at large: The United States, Italy and Spain were the sources of the acute and convalescent COVID-19 samples. T cells, B-cell-depleted T cells, or PBMCs provided the cDNA or gDNA that served as material.

Study processing details: Estimates of nucleated cell counts were drawn from the amplification of reference gene primers. The table came from immunoSEQ multiplex PCR; TCRdb's copy has only in-frame clones and leaves some out. V, J and clone size reflect that table, while D and trimming were determined from the DNA. The table has some 89,000 clones, approximately 78% seen once. Between the trimmed V and J ends, which lost 2 bases and 1 base, there was a span of 9 bases. Germline V CDR1 and CDR2: MNHEY, SMNVEV (reference sequence). The CDR3 sequence is 14 residues long. The TCR sequence derives from a woman older than 75 with acute or convalescent COVID-19. The gene calls are TRBV27 and TRBJ2-7; TRBD2 might be the D (5 bases). Sequenced material: peripheral blood. The CDR3 region is CASSLAGSSYEQYF. Here the CDR3 DNA reads TGTGCCAGCAGTTTAGCGGGTTCATCCTACGAGCAGTACTTC.